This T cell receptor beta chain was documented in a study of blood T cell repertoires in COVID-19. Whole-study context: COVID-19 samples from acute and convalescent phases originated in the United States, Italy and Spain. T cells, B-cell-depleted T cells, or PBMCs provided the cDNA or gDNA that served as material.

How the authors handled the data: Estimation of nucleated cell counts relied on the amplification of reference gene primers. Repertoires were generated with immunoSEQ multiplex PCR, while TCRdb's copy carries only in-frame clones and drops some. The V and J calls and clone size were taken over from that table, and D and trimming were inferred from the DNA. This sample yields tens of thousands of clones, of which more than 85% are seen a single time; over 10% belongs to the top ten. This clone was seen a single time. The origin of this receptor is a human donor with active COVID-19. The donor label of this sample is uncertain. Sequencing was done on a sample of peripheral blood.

The CDR3 region has the DNA TGTGCCAGCGCCCCCGGGGTGGGCAAACTGTTTTTT. This sequence encodes CASAPGVGKLFF. The chain has TRBV2 and TRBJ1-4; no reliable D call. V lost 8 bases and J 11 bases, leaving 15 bases between the germline ends. From germline, CDR1 is SNHLY and CDR2 FYNNEI. CDR3 length equals 12 residues.